The present T cell receptor (beta chain) was sequenced within a study of T-cell reconstitution after alpha-beta-depleted transplantation in children (TCRdb year 2016). Regarding the study in general: Using TCR repertoire profiling, the study followed T-cell immune reconstitution in a quantitative way in children after TCRalphabeta/CD19-depleted allogeneic hematopoietic cell transplantation. On the study overall, not on this receptor specifically: Hyperexpanded clone frequencies declined over subsequent months; after one year, T-cell counts and TCRbeta diversity were mostly attributed to newly produced T cells. Apparently early alphabetaT-cell count recovery about two months after transplant reportedly relied on only several hundred rapidly expanded clones derived from non-depleted graft cells. In some patients, the high TCRbeta diversity seen at day 60 was put down to recipient T cells and intrathymic progenitors that had survived conditioning.

According to the study, the label for this sample's treatment or condition signals: allogeneic hematopoietic cell transplantation with graft depleted of TCRalphabeta T cells and CD19 B cells. The children who served as transplant recipients had been given grafts of TCRalphabeta/CD19-depleted allogeneic hematopoietic cells. In its sample, this clonotype was seen a few times. Its antigen is unknown. No clone much larger than this one lies a single base away; base qualities are absent. The receptor library was made with PCR. Sequencing instrument: Illumina HiSeq 2500. To normalize quantification of the TCRbeta repertoire, the TCR libraries were built with molecular barcoding that relied on unique molecular identifiers. TCRdb redid the processing of the public reads, applying fastp at Q25 and MiXCR, and retained in-frame beta chains. CDR3 protein duplicates are merged, each entry listing the most common genes and DNA. This sample has 440,000 or so distinct CDR3 sequences in its table, and 43% of those were observed once. Under 35% of the sample lies in the top ten.

V gives up 5 bases and J gives up 5 bases, and the segment between their germline ends measures 10 bases. The CDR3 numbers 12 residues from cysteine through phenylalanine. The DNA shown is the 36-base CDR3, in frame from base 1. CDR1 is given as SSHAT and CDR2 as FNYEAQ, both from the germline V gene (reference sequence). The chain joins TRBV7-7 to TRBJ2-7, and possibly TRBD1, on 6 matching bases. The input for sequencing was PBMCs, taken before TCRalphabeta/CD19-depleted stem cell transplant. The sequence derives from a girl aged 2-10 years with aplastic anemia, due to receive a stem cell transplant. The DNA is TGTGCCAGCAGCGATACAGGGCACGAGCAGTACTTC. Its coded protein is CASSDTGHEQYF. The variable domain in full, with residues beyond the CDR3 obtained from the reference TRBV7-7 and TRBJ2-7 genes, is GAGVSQSPRYKVTKRGQDVTLRCDPISSHATLYWYQQALGQGPEFLTYFNYEAQPDKSGLPSDRFSAERPEGSISTLTIQRTEQRDSAMYRCASSDTGHEQYFGPGTRLTVT.